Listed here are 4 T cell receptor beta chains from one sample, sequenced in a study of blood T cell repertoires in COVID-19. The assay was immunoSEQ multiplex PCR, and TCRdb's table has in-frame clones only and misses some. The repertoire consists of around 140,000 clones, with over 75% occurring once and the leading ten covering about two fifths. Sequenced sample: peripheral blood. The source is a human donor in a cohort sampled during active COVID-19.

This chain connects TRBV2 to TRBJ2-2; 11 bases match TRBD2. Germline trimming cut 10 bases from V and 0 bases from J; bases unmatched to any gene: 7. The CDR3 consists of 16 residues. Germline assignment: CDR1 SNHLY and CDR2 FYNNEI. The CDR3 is CATPLAGAANTGELFF. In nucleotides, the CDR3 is TGTGCCACCCCACTAGCGGGGGCCGCGAACACCGGGGAGCTGTTTTTT.

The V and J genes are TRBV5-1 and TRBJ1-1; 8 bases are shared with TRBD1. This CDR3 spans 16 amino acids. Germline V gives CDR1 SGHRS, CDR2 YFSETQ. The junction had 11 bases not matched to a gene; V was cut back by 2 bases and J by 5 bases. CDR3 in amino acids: CASSFGGPGQATEAFF. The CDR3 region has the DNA TGCGCCAGCAGCTTTGGGGGGCCGGGACAGGCGACTGAAGCTTTCTTT.

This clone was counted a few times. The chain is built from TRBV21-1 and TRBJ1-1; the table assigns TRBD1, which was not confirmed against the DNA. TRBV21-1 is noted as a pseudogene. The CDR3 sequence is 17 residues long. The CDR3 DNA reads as TGTGCCAGCAGCAAAGACAGGGGGTGGACCCCTAACACTGAAGCTTTCTTT. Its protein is CASSKDRGWTPNTEAFF.

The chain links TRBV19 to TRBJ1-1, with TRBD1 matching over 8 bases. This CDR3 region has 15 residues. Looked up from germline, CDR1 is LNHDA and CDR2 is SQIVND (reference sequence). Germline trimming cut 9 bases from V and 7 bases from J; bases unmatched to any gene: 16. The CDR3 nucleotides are TGTGCCAGCCGAGCTTTGACAGGGGTTTGGAGTGAAGCTTTCTTT. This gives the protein CASRALTGVWSEAFF.